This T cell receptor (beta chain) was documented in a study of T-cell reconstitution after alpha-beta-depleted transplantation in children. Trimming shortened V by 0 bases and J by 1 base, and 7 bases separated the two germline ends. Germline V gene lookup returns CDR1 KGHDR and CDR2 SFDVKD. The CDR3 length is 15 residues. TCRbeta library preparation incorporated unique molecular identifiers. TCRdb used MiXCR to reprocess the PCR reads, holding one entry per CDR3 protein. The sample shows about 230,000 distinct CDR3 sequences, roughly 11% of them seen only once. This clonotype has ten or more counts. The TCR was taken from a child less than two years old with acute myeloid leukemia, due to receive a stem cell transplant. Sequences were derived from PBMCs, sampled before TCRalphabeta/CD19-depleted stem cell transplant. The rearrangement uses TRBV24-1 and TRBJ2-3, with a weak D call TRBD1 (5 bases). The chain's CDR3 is CATSDLDSGTDTQYF. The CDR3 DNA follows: TGTGCCACCAGTGATTTGGACAGCGGCACAGATACGCAGTATTTT.